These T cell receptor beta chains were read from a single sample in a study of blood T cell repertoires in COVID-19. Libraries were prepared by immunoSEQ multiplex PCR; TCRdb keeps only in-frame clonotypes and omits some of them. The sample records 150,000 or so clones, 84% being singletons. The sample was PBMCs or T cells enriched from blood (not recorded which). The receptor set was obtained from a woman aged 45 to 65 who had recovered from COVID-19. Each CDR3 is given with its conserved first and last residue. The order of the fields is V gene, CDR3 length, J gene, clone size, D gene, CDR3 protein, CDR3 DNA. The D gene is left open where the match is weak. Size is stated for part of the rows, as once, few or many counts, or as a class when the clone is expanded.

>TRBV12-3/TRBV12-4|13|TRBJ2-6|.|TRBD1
CASGTGSSRVLTF
TGTGCCAGCGGGACAGGGTCCAGTCGCGTCCTGACTTTC
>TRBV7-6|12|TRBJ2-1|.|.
CASSLRTSEQFF
TGTGCCAGCAGCCTAAGAACGAGTGAGCAGTTCTTC
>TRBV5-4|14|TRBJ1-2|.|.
CASSLGETNYGYTF
TGTGCCAGCAGCTTGGGTGAGACTAACTATGGCTACACCTTC
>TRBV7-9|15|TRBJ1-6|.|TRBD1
CASSSTGPNNSPLHF
TGTGCCAGCAGCTCGACAGGGCCGAATAATTCACCCCTCCACTTT
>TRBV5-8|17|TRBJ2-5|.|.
CASSYYRATDSGETQYF
TGTGCCAGCAGCTACTACAGGGCTACAGATTCGGGAGAGACCCAGTACTTC
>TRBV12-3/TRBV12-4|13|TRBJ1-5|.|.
CASSKQGGQPQHF
TGTGCCAGCAGCAAGCAGGGAGGGCAGCCCCAGCATTTT
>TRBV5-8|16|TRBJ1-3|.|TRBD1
CASSLGQGESRNTIYF
TGTGCCAGCAGCTTGGGACAGGGGGAATCGCGGAACACCATATATTTT
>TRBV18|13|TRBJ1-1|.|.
CASSPTTEEAAFF
TGTGCCAGCTCACCAACGACGGAGGAGGCGGCTTTCTTT
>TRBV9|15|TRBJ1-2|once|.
CASSVGQIPNYGYTF
TGTGCCAGCAGCGTAGGACAGATTCCTAACTATGGCTACACCTTC
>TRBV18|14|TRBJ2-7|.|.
CASSSRQATYEQYF
TGTGCCAGCTCCTCCCGACAGGCCACCTACGAGCAGTACTTC
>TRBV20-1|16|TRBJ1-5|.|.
CSASYGWGGMSQPQHF
TGCAGTGCTAGTTATGGGTGGGGGGGGATGAGTCAGCCCCAGCATTTT
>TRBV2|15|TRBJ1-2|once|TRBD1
CASSEIRQGIYGYTF
TGTGCCAGCAGTGAAATAAGACAGGGGATTTATGGCTACACCTTC
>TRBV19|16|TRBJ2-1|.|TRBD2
CASSISASGSYNEQFF
TGTGCCAGTAGTATCTCCGCTAGCGGGAGTTACAATGAGCAGTTCTTC
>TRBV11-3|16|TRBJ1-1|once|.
CASSLFASSMNTEAFF
TGTGCCAGCAGCTTATTTGCTAGCAGCATGAACACTGAAGCTTTCTTT
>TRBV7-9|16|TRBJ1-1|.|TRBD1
CASSGPGQGLNTEAFF
TGTGCCAGCAGTGGACCGGGACAGGGGTTGAACACTGAAGCTTTCTTT
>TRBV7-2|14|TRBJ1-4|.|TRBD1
CASSSDRGGEKLFF
TGTGCCAGCAGCTCGGACAGGGGAGGGGAAAAACTGTTTTTT
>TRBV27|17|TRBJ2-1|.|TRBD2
CASSPRLAGTYYNEQFF
TGTGCCAGCAGTCCCCGACTAGCGGGAACCTACTACAATGAGCAGTTCTTC
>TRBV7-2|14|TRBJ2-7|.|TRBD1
CASSLGTGEGEQYF
TGTGCCAGCAGCTTAGGGACAGGAGAGGGGGAGCAGTACTTC
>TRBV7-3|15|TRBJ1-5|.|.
CASSFPRASDQPQHF
TGTGCCAGCAGCTTTCCCAGGGCATCCGATCAGCCCCAGCATTTT
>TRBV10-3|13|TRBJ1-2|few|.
CAISGGPTNGYTF
TGTGCCATCAGTGGGGGCCCTACTAATGGCTACACCTTC
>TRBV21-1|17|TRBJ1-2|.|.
CASSLGLKTGGSYGYTF
TGTGCCAGCAGCTTAGGACTAAAGACAGGGGGGTCCTATGGCTACACCTTC
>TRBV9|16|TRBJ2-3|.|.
CASSGGGVGSGDTQYF
TGTGCCAGCAGCGGGGGTGGCGTTGGGAGTGGAGATACGCAGTATTTT
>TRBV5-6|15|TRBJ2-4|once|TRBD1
CASSRWRDRKNIQYF
TGTGCCAGCAGCCGTTGGAGGGACAGGAAAAACATTCAGTACTTC
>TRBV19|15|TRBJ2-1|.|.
CASTPGAGDENEQFF
TGTGCCAGTACCCCAGGGGCGGGAGATGAAAATGAGCAGTTCTTC
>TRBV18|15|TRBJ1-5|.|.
CASSPPGGEGQPQHF
TGTGCCAGCTCACCACCCGGGGGAGAAGGTCAGCCCCAGCATTTT
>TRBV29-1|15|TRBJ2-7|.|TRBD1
CSVEGGTGGAYEQYF
TGCAGCGTTGAAGGAGGGACAGGGGGGGCCTACGAGCAGTACTTC